This T cell receptor (beta chain) comes out of a study of blood T cell repertoires in COVID-19. About the study: Samples of COVID-19 (acute and convalescent) were obtained from the United States, Italy and Spain. The cDNA or gDNA used as material had been derived from T cells, B-cell-depleted T cells, or PBMCs.

CDR1 and CDR2 from the germline V gene are SNHLY and FYNNEI. V was trimmed by 4 bases and J by 1 base, leaving 17 bases between them. This CDR3 region has 17 residues. The repertoire was sequenced with immunoSEQ multiplex PCR; TCRdb's copy has only in-frame clones and lacks some. There are some 300,000 clones in the sample; roughly 90% occur only once, and more than 0.85% lies in the top ten. Followed longitudinally, the Seattle patients had been enrolled during active infection. V usage is TRBV2 and J usage is TRBJ1-5, with a possible D match to TRBD1 (5 bases). This receptor was taken from a woman aged 35 to 49 with COVID-19, enrolled during active disease. Sample: peripheral blood. CDR3 region: CASSGVRGKESNQPQHF. The CDR3 nucleotides are TGTGCCAGCAGTGGAGTCCGGGGGAAAGAAAGCAATCAGCCCCAGCATTTT.